The 19 T cell receptor beta chains in this list originate from one sample, sequenced in a study of blood T cell repertoires in COVID-19. Generated by immunoSEQ multiplex PCR, the TCRdb table keeps only in-frame clones and is missing some. Found here are under 150,000 clones, 70% to 90% of them singletons; the top ten hold 8%. Sequencing was done on a sample of peripheral blood. These receptors were taken from a woman in her sixties or seventies with COVID-19, enrolled during active disease.

The chain employs TRBV29-1 and TRBJ2-2; D uncertain. Germline-derived CDR1 and CDR2 are SQVTM and ANQGSEA. Trimming stripped 5 bases from V and 2 bases from J, with 6 bases between. This CDR3 comprises 12 residues. In DNA, the CDR3 is TGCAGCGTTAACTTAAACACCGGGGAGCTGTTTTTT. Translating gives CSVNLNTGELFF.

V usage is TRBV24-1 and J usage is TRBJ1-5; D is possibly TRBD1 (5 bases). The CDR3 length is 16 residues. Germline V gene lookup returns CDR1 KGHDR and CDR2 SFDVKD. Trimming removed 8 bases at V and 4 bases at J, with 20 bases between. CDR3 bases: TGTGCCACCAAAAGACAGCAATGGGTTATTAATCAGCCCCAGCATTTT. Its protein product is CATKRQQWVINQPQHF.

The V gene is TRBV5-1, the J gene TRBJ2-7; tentatively, D is TRBD2 (5 bases). Per the germline V gene, CDR1 is SGHRS and CDR2 is YFSETQ. V was pared by 4 bases and J by 3 bases, with 11 bases between. CDR3 length: 13 amino acids. The CDR3 nucleotides read TGCGCCAGCAGCCCCGCCGGGAACTACGAGCAGTACTTC. The encoded protein is CASSPAGNYEQYF.

This chain joins TRBV5-8 and TRBJ1-4; D is possibly TRBD1 (6 bases). V lost 0 bases to trimming and J lost 0 bases, with 12 bases between them. The CDR3 covers 17 residues. Germline CDR1 is SGHTS and CDR2 is YDEGEE. The CDR3 loop reads CASSLVWGQATNEKLFF. For the CDR3, the DNA is TGTGCCAGCAGCTTGGTTTGGGGACAAGCAACTAATGAAAAACTGTTTTTT. Together with reference TRBV5-8 and TRBJ1-4, the CDR3 gives the full variable domain: EAGVTQSPTHLIKTRGQQATLRCSPISGHTSVYWYQQALGLGLQFLLWYDEGEERNRGNFPPRFSGRQFPNYSSELNVNALELEDSALYLCASSLVWGQATNEKLFFGSGTQLSVL.

The genes are TRBV6-6 and TRBJ1-5; perhaps TRBD1 as D (6 bases). The CDR3 loop spans 13 amino acids. In germline, CDR1 is MNHNY, CDR2 SVGAGI (reference sequence). Trimming removed 7 bases from V and 4 bases from J, with 11 bases in between. The CDR3 is CASKGQLNQPQHF. CDR3 DNA sequence: TGTGCCAGCAAAGGACAGCTAAATCAGCCCCAGCATTTT.

The CDR3 is CASVPFQGGNTEAFF. CDR3 DNA: TGCGCCAGTGTCCCCTTTCAGGGGGGGAACACTGAAGCTTTCTTT. The V call is TRBV4-1, the J call TRBJ1-1; TRBD1 matches 7 bases. This CDR3 spans 15 amino acids. After removal of 9 bases from V and 1 base from J, the junction contained 11 bases not matched to a gene. Germline lookup yields CDR1 MGHRA and CDR2 YSYEKL.

The chain combines TRBV27 with TRBJ2-7; D remains unclear. Per the germline V gene, CDR1 is MNHEY and CDR2 is SMNVEV (reference sequence). V gave up 6 bases and J gave up 7 bases, with 16 bases separating them. This CDR3 comprises 13 residues. The CDR3 is CASSSWQFSEQYF. CDR3 sequence (DNA): TGTGCCAGCAGCTCCTGGCAGTTTTCGGAGCAGTACTTC.

The rearrangement uses TRBV6-1 and TRBJ2-3; D is perhaps TRBD2 (5 bases). V lost 1 base, J lost 4 bases, and 12 bases lay in between. CDR1 MNHNS and CDR2 SASEGT come from the germline V gene. The CDR3 loop spans 15 amino acids. CDR3 sequence (DNA): TGTGCCAGCAGTGAAGGACCCAGCGGCGCAGATACGCAGTATTTT. It encodes CASSEGPSGADTQYF.

This sequence joins TRBV30 and TRBJ1-1; 9 positions match TRBD1. V was pared by 3 bases and J by 3 bases, with 8 bases of the junction left unmatched. The CDR3 contains 15 residues. Per germline, CDR1 GTSNPN and CDR2 SVGIG (reference sequence). The CDR3 sequence: CAWRGTGGGYTEAFF. CDR3 DNA: TGTGCCTGGAGGGGTACAGGGGGCGGTTACACTGAAGCTTTCTTT.

The CDR3 nucleotides are TGTGCCAGCAGCTCAGGACAGGGCGGCGAGCAGTACTTC. Encoded protein: CASSSGQGGEQYF. The rearrangement links TRBV3-1 (or the pseudogene TRBV3-2) to TRBJ2-7; TRBD1 matches 8 bases. Germline V gene sequence: CDR1 LGHDT, CDR2 YNNKEL (reference sequence). The J segment lost 6 bases and the V segment lost 5 bases, leaving 6 bases of the junction unmatched. The length of the CDR3 is 13 residues.

Written as DNA, the CDR3 is TGTGCCAGCTCACCCCCGGGACAGGGGGTATCTGGGGCCAACGTCCTGACTTTC. It encodes CASSPPGQGVSGANVLTF. This chain joins TRBV18 and TRBJ2-6; the match to TRBD1 covers 11 bases. The CDR3 runs 18 residues. Germline V gene data show CDR1 as KGHSH and CDR2 as LQKENI. J was trimmed by 1 base and V by 3 bases; bases with no gene match: 5. The variable domain in full, with the rest retrieved from reference TRBV18 and TRBJ2-6, is NAGVMQNPRHLVRRRGQEARLRCSPMKGHSHVYWYRQLPEEGLKFMVYLQKENIIDESGMPKERFSAEFPKEGPSILRIQQVVRGDSAAYFCASSPPGQGVSGANVLTFGAGSRLTVL.

There are a few counts of this clone. The rearrangement uses TRBV19 and TRBJ2-1; 9 bases line up with TRBD2. Germline CDR1 LNHDA, CDR2 SQIVND (reference sequence). With 5 bases clipped from V and 7 bases from J, the junction kept 6 bases outside the gene matches. The CDR3 sequence is 14 residues long. The chain's CDR3 is CASSVVAGVNEQFF. CDR3 bases: TGTGCCAGTAGTGTGGTAGCGGGGGTAAATGAGCAGTTCTTC. Using reference TRBV19 and TRBJ2-1 for the parts outside the CDR3, the full variable domain is DGGITQSPKYLFRKEGQNVTLSCEQNLNHDAMYWYRQDPGQGLRLIYYSQIVNDFQKGDIAEGYSVSREKKESFPLTVTSAQKNPTAFYLCASSVVAGVNEQFFGPGTRLTVL.

The rearrangement joins TRBV3-1 (or the pseudogene TRBV3-2) to TRBJ1-1, with D maybe TRBD1 (5 bases). V lost 6 bases and J lost 4, with 15 bases in between. The CDR3 extends over 14 amino acids. Germline V gene sequence: CDR1 LGHDT, CDR2 YNNKEL (reference sequence). The CDR3 here is CASSPTRVSTEAFF. The CDR3 DNA reads as TGTGCCAGCAGTCCAACCAGGGTGAGCACTGAAGCTTTCTTT.

The chain recombines TRBV29-1 with TRBJ2-3; 7 bases are a match to TRBD2. From germline, CDR1 is SQVTM and CDR2 ANQGSEA. V was pared by 2 bases and J by 1 base, with 6 bases of the junction left unmatched. The CDR3 has 15 amino acids. The CDR3 DNA sequence: TGCAGCGTTGAACGGCTAGCGGAGCGCACAGATACGCAGTATTTT. Its protein is CSVERLAERTDTQYF.

The CDR3 protein is CASSFDWTEAFF. Here the CDR3 DNA reads TGTGCCAGCAGCTTCGACTGGACTGAAGCTTTCTTT. The chain has TRBV3-1 (or the pseudogene TRBV3-2) and TRBJ1-1; D gene ambiguous. Germline V gene lookup returns CDR1 LGHDT and CDR2 YNNKEL (reference sequence). V was trimmed by 5 bases and J by 5 bases, leaving 9 bases between them. The CDR3 is 12 amino acids.

This chain uses TRBV5-1 with TRBJ2-7; TRBD1 agrees at 8 bases. In germline, CDR1 is SGHRS, CDR2 YFSETQ. The CDR3 length is 16 residues. After removal of 4 bases from V and 2 bases from J, the junction contained 11 bases not matched to a gene. CDR3 amino acids: CASSHGTGGETYEQYF. DNA of the CDR3: TGCGCCAGCAGCCATGGGACAGGCGGGGAAACCTACGAGCAGTACTTC. Variable domain in full (rest from reference TRBV5-1 and TRBJ2-7): KAGVTQTPRYLIKTRGQQVTLSCSPISGHRSVSWYQQTPGQGLQFLFEYFSETQRNKGNFPGRFSGRQFSNSRSEMNVSTLELGDSALYLCASSHGTGGETYEQYFGPGTRLTVT.

This clone appeared a single time. V is TRBV2 and J is TRBJ2-7, with 10 bases fitting TRBD2. V lost 5 bases and J lost 3; bases outside the gene matches: 7. The CDR3 is made up of 15 amino acids. Germline assignment: CDR1 SNHLY and CDR2 FYNNEI. The CDR3 region is CASSTWTSGIYEQYF. CDR3 nucleotide sequence: TGTGCCAGCAGTACCTGGACTAGCGGTATCTACGAGCAGTACTTC.

DNA for the CDR3: TGCGCCAGCAGCCAAGTAGGGGACAGGGCCAATGAGCAGTTCTTC. Amino acid sequence: CASSQVGDRANEQFF. This chain connects TRBV4-3 to TRBJ2-1; 9 nucleotides agree with TRBD1. Germline V gene lookup returns CDR1 LGHNA and CDR2 YSLEER. The CDR3 contains 15 residues. V was pared by 1 base and J by 6 bases, with 4 bases of the junction left unmatched.

The rearrangement joins TRBV6-5 to TRBJ1-2; weak D call: TRBD1 (5 bases). CDR1 is MNHEY and CDR2 is SVGAGI in the germline V gene. V was shortened by 5 bases and J by 4 bases, with 14 bases between the two germline ends. This CDR3 comprises 14 residues. This chain's CDR3 is CASSPAGVSYGYTF. CDR3 coding DNA: TGTGCCAGCAGTCCAGCGGGGGTCAGCTATGGCTACACCTTC.